This is a list of T cell receptor beta chains from one sample in a study of PD-L1 blockade in urothelial cancer. TCRdb keeps only in-frame clones here, not all; method: immunoSEQ multiplex PCR. The sample gives 48,000 or so clones, approximately 90% of which show up once; roughly 15% is in the top ten. The sample consisted of PBMCs, taken around atezolizumab (anti-PD-L1) treatment. The receptors here all came from a woman in her fifties or sixties with urothelial cancer. Each CDR3 is given with its conserved first and last residue. A D gene is named only where the DNA matches it firmly. Only some rows state a clone size, as once, few, many or a class for expanded clones.

v_call	d_call	clone_size	j_call	cdr3_aa	cdr3_nt
TRBV6-5	TRBD1	NA	TRBJ2-7	CASADRAPSEQYF	TGTGCCAGCGCCGACAGGGCCCCATCCGAGCAGTACTTC
TRBV10-3	NA	few	TRBJ1-5	CAISDTVAQPQHF	TGTGCCATCAGTGACACGGTTGCTCAGCCCCAGCATTTT
TRBV7-9	TRBD2	NA	TRBJ2-1	CASSSSGRRGSSYNEQFF	TGTGCCAGCAGCTCCAGTGGAAGGCGGGGGTCCTCCTACAATGAGCAGTTCTTC
TRBV25-1	TRBD1	NA	TRBJ1-3	CASSDPLDRGAGNTIYF	TGTGCCAGCAGTGATCCCCTGGACAGGGGTGCCGGAAACACCATATATTTT
TRBV5-4	NA	NA	TRBJ1-6	CASSSQMGGTSPLHF	TGTGCCAGCAGCTCCCAAATGGGGGGTACTTCACCCCTCCACTTT
TRBV11-2	NA	NA	TRBJ1-1	CASRPNRGGWTEAFF	TGTGCCAGCAGGCCTAACCGGGGGGGATGGACTGAAGCTTTCTTT
TRBV9	NA	NA	TRBJ2-3	CASAPGVDTQYF	TGTGCCAGCGCCCCAGGTGTGGATACGCAGTATTTT
TRBV19	TRBD1	NA	TRBJ1-2	CASSTPRTGDLYTF	TGTGCCAGTAGCACACCCCGTACAGGGGACCTCTACACCTTC
TRBV5-1	TRBD1	NA	TRBJ1-3	CASSSGGNGNTIYF	TGCGCCAGCAGCTCAGGGGGGAATGGAAACACCATATATTTT
TRBV21-1	NA	NA	TRBJ2-7	CASSCVGGGRCYEQYF	TGTGCCAGCAGCTGCGTGGGGGGCGGGAGATGCTACGAGCAGTACTTC
TRBV4-2	NA	NA	TRBJ2-2	CASSQLEGLAYTGELFF	TGTGCCAGCAGCCAGTTGGAGGGGCTCGCGTACACCGGGGAGCTGTTTTTT
TRBV5-4	TRBD2	NA	TRBJ2-7	CASSSGAGTSGGASSYEQYF	TGTGCCAGCAGCTCTGGTGCCGGGACTAGCGGGGGGGCGTCATCCTACGAGCAGTACTTC
TRBV27	NA	NA	TRBJ2-3	CASSPQGADTQYF	TGTGCCAGCAGTCCACAGGGAGCAGATACGCAGTATTTT
TRBV6-1	TRBD2	NA	TRBJ2-1	CASRLAGGVYNEQFF	TGTGCCAGCAGGCTAGCGGGAGGGGTCTACAATGAGCAGTTCTTC
TRBV15	NA	NA	TRBJ2-7	CATSRSSTSARLEQYF	TGTGCCACCAGCAGATCATCGACTAGTGCTAGGCTCGAGCAGTACTTC
TRBV7-2	NA	NA	TRBJ1-2	CASSGSPVDYGYTF	TGTGCCAGCAGCGGGAGCCCGGTGGACTATGGCTACACCTTC
TRBV4-1	NA	few	TRBJ1-1	CASSQPTGNTEAFF	TGCGCCAGCAGCCAGCCGACAGGCAACACTGAAGCTTTCTTT
TRBV11-3	NA	NA	TRBJ2-1	CASSLGGSNEQFF	TGTGCCAGCAGCTTAGGAGGGAGCAATGAGCAGTTCTTC